The 5 T cell receptor beta chains below come from one sample, sequenced in a study of cytomegalovirus exposure and HLA in healthy donors. Sequenced by immunoSEQ multiplex PCR; TCRdb stores in-frame clones only, minus some. This table holds around 250,000 clones, nearly 90% found once. The sample comprised PBMCs. These receptor sequences come from a woman aged 18-30 years in good health and CMV-seronegative.

The gene calls are TRBV5-1 and TRBJ2-5; D might be TRBD1 (6 bases). Trimming took off 3 bases at V and 0 bases at J, with 12 bases between the two ends. Per the germline V gene, CDR1 is SGHRS and CDR2 is YFSETQ. The CDR3 has 15 residues. The CDR3 protein is CASSWKTGHQETQYF. CDR3 in DNA: TGCGCCAGCAGCTGGAAGACAGGTCACCAAGAGACCCAGTACTTC. Using reference TRBV5-1 and TRBJ2-5 for the parts outside the CDR3, the full variable domain is KAGVTQTPRYLIKTRGQQVTLSCSPISGHRSVSWYQQTPGQGLQFLFEYFSETQRNKGNFPGRFSGRQFSNSRSEMNVSTLELGDSALYLCASSWKTGHQETQYFGPGTRLLVL.

The rearrangement joins TRBV7-2 to TRBJ1-3, with D possibly being TRBD1 (5 bases). Germline V gene lookup returns CDR1 SGHTA and CDR2 FQGNSA. The CDR3 extends over 15 amino acids. The V end lost 2 bases, the J end lost 2 bases, and 10 bases lay between the germline ends. CDR3 nucleotides: TGTGCCAGCAGCTTAACGCCAGGGACTGGAAACACCATATATTTT. The encoded protein is CASSLTPGTGNTIYF.

The rearrangement uses TRBV11-2 and TRBJ2-7; 7 nucleotides line up with TRBD1. With V trimmed by 1 base and J by 2 bases, 2 bases remained unmatched. Germline CDR1 is SGHAT and CDR2 is FQNNGV. The CDR3 runs to 14 residues. The CDR3 DNA reads as TGTGCCAGCAGCTTAGCGGACAGGCCCTACGAGCAGTACTTC. Protein product: CASSLADRPYEQYF. Variable domain in full (rest from reference TRBV11-2 and TRBJ2-7): EAGVAQSPRYKIIEKRQSVAFWCNPISGHATLYWYQQILGQGPKLLIQFQNNGVVDDSQLPKDRFSAERLKGVDSTLKIQPAKLEDSAVYLCASSLADRPYEQYFGPGTRLTVT.

The CDR3, as DNA: TGCGCCAGCAGCTTGGGCGGAGGGAGCAATCAGCCCCAGCATTTT. It encodes CASSLGGGSNQPQHF. This rearrangement joins TRBV5-1 to TRBJ1-5, with D unclear. V was trimmed by 0 bases and J by 1 base, leaving 8 bases between them. The CDR3 sequence is 15 residues long. In germline, CDR1 is SGHRS, CDR2 YFSETQ.

CDR3 sequence: CASSSRDSNEEFF. The CDR3 DNA follows: TGTGCCAGCAGCTCCCGGGACAGTAACGAGGAGTTCTTC. The rearrangement uses TRBV6-5 and TRBJ2-1; 7 bases align to TRBD1. Germline V gene sequence: CDR1 MNHEY, CDR2 SVGAGI. This CDR3 is 13 amino acids long. Trimming cost V 6 bases and J 14 bases; bases outside gene matches: 13.